The rows below give T cell receptor beta chains drawn from one sample of a study of cytomegalovirus exposure and HLA in healthy donors. Here immunoSEQ multiplex PCR was the method, and the copy in TCRdb shows in-frame clones only, minus some. Here the sample spans some 120,000 clones, about 80% being singletons. Sequences were obtained from PBMCs. The receptors were sampled from a man aged 25-45 years in good health and CMV-seronegative. CDR3s include the opening cysteine and the closing phenylalanine or tryptophan. Fields, in order: D gene, V gene, J gene, clone size, CDR3 protein, CDR3 DNA. The D gene is left open where the match is weak. The size field is filled for only some rows; it gives once, few, many or a size class.

d_call: TRBD2; v_call: TRBV5-1; j_call: TRBJ2-1; clone_size: -; cdr3_aa: CASSFLKQLAGVNEQFF; cdr3_nt: TGCGCCAGCAGCTTTTTAAAGCAACTAGCGGGAGTGAATGAGCAGTTCTTC
d_call: TRBD1; v_call: TRBV28; j_call: TRBJ1-1; clone_size: -; cdr3_aa: CASSRGQGNLNTEAFF; cdr3_nt: TGTGCCAGCAGTCGGGGACAGGGGAATCTGAACACTGAAGCTTTCTTT
d_call: TRBD1; v_call: TRBV9; j_call: TRBJ2-2; clone_size: -; cdr3_aa: CASSSNRDRVYSGELFF; cdr3_nt: TGTGCCAGCAGCTCCAACCGGGACAGGGTGTATTCCGGGGAGCTGTTTTTT
d_call: TRBD1; v_call: TRBV7-9; j_call: TRBJ2-3; clone_size: once; cdr3_aa: CASSGTGTSTDTQYF; cdr3_nt: TGTGCCAGCAGCGGGACAGGGACTAGCACAGATACGCAGTATTTT
d_call: TRBD1; v_call: TRBV29-1; j_call: TRBJ1-2; clone_size: -; cdr3_aa: CSVVGQGRGYTF; cdr3_nt: TGCAGCGTTGTGGGACAGGGTAGGGGCTACACCTTC
d_call: -; v_call: TRBV2; j_call: TRBJ1-1; clone_size: -; cdr3_aa: CASNKREDTEAFF; cdr3_nt: TGTGCCAGCAACAAGAGGGAGGACACTGAAGCTTTCTTT
d_call: TRBD1; v_call: TRBV7-7; j_call: TRBJ2-1; clone_size: -; cdr3_aa: CASSLVAGGDEQFF; cdr3_nt: TGTGCTAGCAGCTTAGTGGCAGGGGGCGATGAGCAGTTCTTC
d_call: TRBD1; v_call: TRBV4-1; j_call: TRBJ1-5; clone_size: -; cdr3_aa: CASSQGLGTGRNSNQPQHF; cdr3_nt: TGCGCCAGCAGCCAAGGGCTTGGGACAGGGAGAAATAGCAATCAGCCCCAGCATTTT
d_call: -; v_call: TRBV14; j_call: TRBJ1-2; clone_size: -; cdr3_aa: CASRPQGSSGYTF; cdr3_nt: TGTGCCAGCAGGCCACAGGGTAGTAGCGGCTACACCTTC
d_call: -; v_call: TRBV7-9; j_call: TRBJ1-2; clone_size: -; cdr3_aa: CASSLVATGHGYTF; cdr3_nt: TGTGCCAGCAGCTTAGTAGCGACAGGTCATGGCTACACCTTC
d_call: -; v_call: TRBV29-1; j_call: TRBJ2-2; clone_size: -; cdr3_aa: CSVAPLENTGELFF; cdr3_nt: TGCAGCGTCGCGCCGCTCGAGAACACCGGGGAGCTGTTTTTT
d_call: TRBD1; v_call: TRBV4-1; j_call: TRBJ2-7; clone_size: few; cdr3_aa: CASSQVQGAYEQYF; cdr3_nt: TGCGCCAGCAGCCAAGTACAGGGGGCCTACGAGCAGTACTTC
d_call: TRBD1; v_call: TRBV5-6; j_call: TRBJ1-3; clone_size: -; cdr3_aa: CASSLGQGANTIYF; cdr3_nt: TGTGCCAGCAGCTTGGGTCAGGGGGCGAACACCATATATTTT
d_call: TRBD2; v_call: TRBV28; j_call: TRBJ2-3; clone_size: once; cdr3_aa: CASSSSSGVTDTQYF; cdr3_nt: TGTGCCAGCAGTTCCTCTAGCGGGGTCACAGATACGCAGTATTTT
d_call: -; v_call: TRBV10-1; j_call: TRBJ2-2; clone_size: -; cdr3_aa: CASSGGTNTGELFF; cdr3_nt: TGCGCCAGCAGTGGAGGGACGAACACCGGGGAGCTGTTTTTT
d_call: TRBD2; v_call: TRBV10-1; j_call: TRBJ2-7; clone_size: few; cdr3_aa: CASSQAGTSGNYEQYF; cdr3_nt: TGCGCCAGCAGTCAAGCCGGGACTAGCGGGAACTACGAGCAGTACTTC
d_call: -; v_call: TRBV25-1; j_call: TRBJ2-7; clone_size: -; cdr3_aa: CASSEFQGSDEQYF; cdr3_nt: TGTGCCAGCAGTGAATTCCAGGGATCCGACGAGCAGTACTTC
d_call: TRBD1; v_call: TRBV5-1; j_call: TRBJ2-3; clone_size: -; cdr3_aa: CASSLGGRTDTQYF; cdr3_nt: TGCGCCAGCAGCTTAGGGGGCCGCACAGATACGCAGTATTTT
d_call: TRBD1; v_call: TRBV4-1; j_call: TRBJ1-4; clone_size: -; cdr3_aa: CASSLIQGASEKLFF; cdr3_nt: TGCGCCAGCAGCCTAATACAGGGGGCGAGTGAAAAACTGTTTTTT
d_call: TRBD1; v_call: TRBV7-9; j_call: TRBJ2-3; clone_size: -; cdr3_aa: CASSLSRTGTFTDTQYF; cdr3_nt: TGTGCCAGCAGCTTATCCCGGACAGGGACGTTCACAGATACGCAGTATTTT
d_call: -; v_call: TRBV7-8; j_call: TRBJ2-7; clone_size: -; cdr3_aa: CASSSRLTTYEQYF; cdr3_nt: TGTGCCAGCAGCTCGCGCCTCACCACCTACGAGCAGTACTTC
d_call: -; v_call: TRBV9; j_call: TRBJ1-6; clone_size: -; cdr3_aa: CASSEGPYNSPLHF; cdr3_nt: TGTGCCAGCAGTGAGGGCCCCTATAATTCACCCCTCCACTTT
d_call: -; v_call: TRBV27; j_call: TRBJ1-5; clone_size: -; cdr3_aa: CASSPQGAAQPQHF; cdr3_nt: TGTGCCAGCAGTCCACAGGGCGCCGCTCAGCCCCAGCATTTT
d_call: -; v_call: TRBV10-3; j_call: TRBJ2-3; clone_size: -; cdr3_aa: CATRGGGRWDTQYF; cdr3_nt: TGTGCCACCCGCGGGGGCGGGAGATGGGATACGCAGTATTTT
d_call: -; v_call: TRBV6-5; j_call: TRBJ1-1; clone_size: -; cdr3_aa: CASSYSGGATEAFF; cdr3_nt: TGTGCCAGCAGTTACTCAGGGGGGGCCACTGAAGCTTTCTTT
d_call: -; v_call: TRBV21-1; j_call: TRBJ1-5; clone_size: -; cdr3_aa: CASAKAWRNSNQPQHF; cdr3_nt: TGTGCCAGCGCCAAGGCGTGGCGGAATAGCAATCAGCCCCAGCATTTT
d_call: TRBD1; v_call: TRBV7-2; j_call: TRBJ2-7; clone_size: once; cdr3_aa: CASSSDRGGIYEQYF; cdr3_nt: TGTGCCAGCAGCTCAGACAGGGGGGGAATATACGAGCAGTACTTC